A selection of T cell receptor beta chains follows, all from one sample in a study of CD8 T cells in Susac syndrome. TCRdb reprocessed the immunoSEQ multiplex PCR reads with MiXCR, giving one entry per CDR3 protein. The table has about 180,000 distinct CDR3 sequences, roughly 92% seen once; the top ten hold roughly 0.11%. Material for sequencing was CD4+ T cells from PBMCs. The receptors originated from a human donor with Susac syndrome. Both conserved end residues are part of each CDR3. The D gene is left open where the match is weak. Clone size is shown for a subset of rows, as once, few, many or a class of expanded clone.

clone_size: -; j_call: TRBJ1-6; d_call: -; v_call: TRBV6-5; cdr3_nt: TGTGCCAGCAGTAGGAGGAACAGGGCGAATTCACCCCTCCACTTT; cdr3_aa: CASSRRNRANSPLHF
clone_size: -; j_call: TRBJ2-2; d_call: -; v_call: TRBV7-2; cdr3_nt: TGTGCCAGCATCTCGGGGGACACCGGGGAGCTGTTTTTT; cdr3_aa: CASISGDTGELFF
clone_size: -; j_call: TRBJ1-1; d_call: -; v_call: TRBV9; cdr3_nt: TGTGCCAGCAGCCCACAGGGTCGGCAGAGCACTGAAGCTTTCTTT; cdr3_aa: CASSPQGRQSTEAFF
clone_size: -; j_call: TRBJ1-1; d_call: -; v_call: TRBV27; cdr3_nt: TGTGCCAGCAGTTTATTCCAGTTGGCTAGGGGCACTGAAGCTTTCTTT; cdr3_aa: CASSLFQLARGTEAFF
clone_size: once; j_call: TRBJ1-1; d_call: -; v_call: TRBV2; cdr3_nt: TGTGCCAGCAGTGATCACACGGGCATCACTGAAGCTTTCTTT; cdr3_aa: CASSDHTGITEAFF
clone_size: -; j_call: TRBJ2-2; d_call: -; v_call: TRBV5-1; cdr3_nt: TGCGCCAGCAGCGAGGACAGTTCGAACACCGGGGAGCTGTTTTTT; cdr3_aa: CASSEDSSNTGELFF
clone_size: -; j_call: TRBJ1-5; d_call: -; v_call: TRBV5-1; cdr3_nt: TGTGCCAGCAGTTTAGACGGGGGCAATCAGCCCCAGCATTTT; cdr3_aa: CASSLDGGNQPQHF
clone_size: -; j_call: TRBJ2-5; d_call: TRBD1; v_call: TRBV18; cdr3_nt: TGTGCCAGCTCACCACAACGAACAGGGGAAGAGACCCAGTACTTC; cdr3_aa: CASSPQRTGEETQYF
clone_size: -; j_call: TRBJ2-7; d_call: TRBD1; v_call: TRBV29-1; cdr3_nt: TGCAGCGTCATAGAAGGACAGGGGAAGTTCTACGAGCAGTACTTC; cdr3_aa: CSVIEGQGKFYEQYF
clone_size: few; j_call: TRBJ2-4; d_call: TRBD2; v_call: TRBV19; cdr3_nt: TGTGCCAGTAAATCGGCGGGGGTATTGTTTAGGTTGTACTTC; cdr3_aa: CASKSAGVLFRLYF
clone_size: once; j_call: TRBJ1-2; d_call: -; v_call: TRBV4-3; cdr3_nt: TGCGCCAGCAGCCAAGTTTACACGACGGGCTATGGCTACACCTTC; cdr3_aa: CASSQVYTTGYGYTF